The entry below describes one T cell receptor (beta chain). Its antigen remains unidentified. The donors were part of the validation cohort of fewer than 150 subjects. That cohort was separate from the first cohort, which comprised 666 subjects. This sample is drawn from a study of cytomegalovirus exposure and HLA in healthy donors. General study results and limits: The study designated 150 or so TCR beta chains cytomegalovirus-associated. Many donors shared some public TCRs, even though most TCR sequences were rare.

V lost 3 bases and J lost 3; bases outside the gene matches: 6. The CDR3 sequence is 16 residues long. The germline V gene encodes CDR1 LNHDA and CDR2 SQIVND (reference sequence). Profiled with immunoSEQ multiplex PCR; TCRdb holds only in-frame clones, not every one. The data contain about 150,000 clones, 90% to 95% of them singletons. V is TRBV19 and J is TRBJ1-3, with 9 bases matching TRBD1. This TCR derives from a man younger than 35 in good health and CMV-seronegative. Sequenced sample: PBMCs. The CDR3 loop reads CASSMLRTGVGNTIYF. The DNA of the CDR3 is TGTGCCAGTAGTATGTTGCGGACAGGGGTTGGAAACACCATATATTTT.